This TCR beta chain originates from a study of cytomegalovirus exposure and HLA in healthy donors. Study conclusions and caveats: Rarity characterized most TCR sequences, yet some public TCRs appeared in many donors. The study listed roughly 160 cytomegalovirus-associated TCR beta chains. Association of 15,000 to 20,000 TCR beta sequences with HLA alleles was found at 0.05 false discovery rate in a later analysis.

Donors consisted of healthy bone marrow donors. This PCR relied on a set of 60 Vbeta primers and 13 Jbeta primers. The table came from immunoSEQ multiplex PCR; TCRdb's copy has only in-frame clones and leaves some out. The data hold approximately 150,000 clones, with around two thirds observed a single time. The germline CDR1 and CDR2 sequences are WSHSY and SAAADI. V lost 2 bases to trimming and J lost 4 bases, with 11 bases between them. There are 14 residues in the CDR3. With respect to this clone: Its specificity is not known.

Sequenced sample: PBMCs. The source is a man younger than 40 in good health and CMV-seropositive. The chain employs TRBV10-2 and TRBJ1-2; D not certain. In DNA, the CDR3 is TGCGCCAGCAGTGAGGTGGATGCGGGCTATGGCTACACCTTC. It specifies CASSEVDAGYGYTF.